This T cell receptor (beta chain) was captured in a study of vaccination effects on CD4 cells after COVID-19. General observations from the study: Clones from infection and from vaccination both contracted markedly late after vaccination. A shortage of convalescent patients and an absence of early post-infection timepoints characterized the study.

Germline CDR1 and CDR2: SGHRS and YFSETQ. V was shortened by 0 bases and J by 4 bases, with 13 bases between the two germline ends. The CDR3 is made up of 15 amino acids. Clones were sequenced by immunoSEQ multiplex PCR, and TCRdb holds only the in-frame ones, with some missing. The repertoire includes tens of thousands of clones, less than 85% of them detected once, and around 2.8% sits in the top ten. As to this clone: As yet, its antigen is unknown.

Prior to sequencing, the ViraFEST assay stimulated PBMC with viral peptide pools, which expanded the antigen-specific CD4+ T cells. Scientists isolated CD4+ T cells after a roughly 9-day culture period ended. None of these healthy vaccinees had been infected with SARS-CoV-2 before vaccination. Every well got over 1.5 million PBMC, which were grown with about 9.6 IU/ml IL-2 and around 10 ug/ml peptides. Half the medium was swapped for IL-2 medium on days 3 and 7. This sample comprised CD4+ T cells from PBMCs cultured with HCoV-NL63 spike peptides, obtained before COVID-19 vaccination. This chain connects TRBV5-1 to TRBJ2-5; D may be TRBD1 (6 bases). The TCR comes from a human donor who received a COVID-19 vaccine. The CDR3: CASSLEPGARETQYF. The CDR3 nucleotides read TGCGCCAGCAGCTTGGAGCCAGGGGCCCGAGAGACCCAGTACTTC.